These 24 T cell receptor beta chains share one sample of origin, sequenced in a study of CD8+ T cells in alopecia areata. TCR sequencing used cDNA made by reverse transcription of extracted RNA. Profiled with immunoSEQ multiplex PCR; TCRdb holds only in-frame clones, not every one. The table lists approximately 180,000 clones, around half of them singletons. The treatment here: oral pan-JAK inhibitor, 5-10 mg twice daily. Here the sequenced sample was CD8+ T cells sorted from blood, taken at week 24, from a patient treated with tofacitinib. All receptors come from a human donor with alopecia areata.

This chain uses TRBV30 with TRBJ1-1, with D perhaps TRBD1 (6 bases). V was shortened by 5 bases and J by 2 bases, with 24 bases between the two germline ends. Germline V CDR1 and CDR2: GTSNPN, SVGIG (reference sequence). The CDR3 totals 17 residues. Here the CDR3 reads CAWESGLGAGGNTEAFF. CDR3 DNA: TGTGCCTGGGAGAGCGGTTTGGGGGCTGGGGGAAACACTGAAGCTTTCTTT.

This clone has a handful of counts. The V call is TRBV6-5, the J call TRBJ2-7, with D possibly matching TRBD2 (7 bases). Germline CDR1 MNHEY, CDR2 SVGAGI. This CDR3 spans 13 amino acids. The V gene lost 4 bases and the J gene lost 2 bases, with 9 bases spanning the gap. The CDR3 sequence is CASSWGGPYEQYF. The CDR3 nucleotides are TGTGCCAGCAGTTGGGGGGGGCCCTACGAGCAGTACTTC.

This clone has a single count. V usage is TRBV30 and J usage is TRBJ2-3; D unresolved. The V end lost 5 bases, the J end lost 3 bases, and 6 bases lay between the germline ends. CDR3 length equals 11 residues. CDR1 and CDR2 from the germline V gene are GTSNPN and SVGIG (reference sequence). The CDR3: CAWDSTDTQYF. The CDR3 DNA follows: TGTGCCTGGGATTCAACAGATACGCAGTATTTT. The full variable domain, completed using reference TRBV30 and TRBJ2-3, is SQTIHQWPATLVQPVGSPLSLECTVEGTSNPNLYWYRQAAGRGLQLLFYSVGIGQISSEVPQNLSASRPQDRQFILSSKKLLLSDSGFYLCAWDSTDTQYFGPGTRLTVL.

This chain links TRBV7-2 with TRBJ1-1; D is undetermined. CDR1 and CDR2 from the germline V gene are SGHTA and FQGNSA. This CDR3 region has 14 residues. V was pared by 4 bases and J by 7 bases, with 16 bases between. CDR3 sequence reads: CASSSPLGWVEAFF. In DNA form, the CDR3 reads TGTGCCAGCAGCTCACCCCTCGGGTGGGTTGAAGCTTTCTTT. The variable domain in full, completed from reference TRBV7-2 and TRBJ1-1, reads GAGVSQSPSNKVTEKGKDVELRCDPISGHTALYWYRQSLGQGLEFLIYFQGNSAPDKSGLPSDRFSAERTGGSVSTLTIQRTQQEDSAVYLCASSSPLGWVEAFFGQGTRLTVV.

The chain combines TRBV7-3 with TRBJ2-2, with TRBD1 as a possible D gene (6 bases). Germline lookup yields CDR1 SGHTA and CDR2 FQGTGA. V dropped 3 bases and J dropped 5 bases, with 13 bases sitting between them. The CDR3 spans 15 residues. The CDR3 loop is CASSLSGGRTGELFF. The CDR3 coding sequence is TGTGCCAGCAGCTTGTCTGGGGGCAGAACCGGGGAGCTGTTTTTT. The entire variable domain, with the rest obtained from reference TRBV7-3 and TRBJ2-2, is as follows: GAGVSQTPSNKVTEKGKYVELRCDPISGHTALYWYRQSLGQGPEFLIYFQGTGAADDSGLPNDRFFAVRPEGSVSTLKIQRTERGDSAVYLCASSLSGGRTGELFFGEGSRLTVL.

V and J are TRBV9 and TRBJ2-2, with D perhaps assigned TRBD1 or TRBD2 (5 bases each). Trimming stripped 3 bases from V and 5 bases from J, with 17 bases between. The CDR3 extends over 16 amino acids. In germline, CDR1 is SGDLS, CDR2 YYNGEE. CDR3 loop: CASSARDGRGTGELFF. In DNA, the CDR3 is TGTGCCAGCAGCGCCCGGGACGGACGTGGGACCGGGGAGCTGTTTTTT.

This chain joins TRBV5-6 and TRBJ2-5; no firm D call. The germline V and J ends were trimmed by 3 bases and 0 bases, with 9 bases remaining between them. This CDR3 spans 14 amino acids. Germline-derived CDR1 and CDR2 are SGHDT and YYEEEE. CDR3 loop: CASSSRVYQETQYF. The CDR3 region has the DNA TGTGCCAGCAGCTCTCGGGTTTACCAAGAGACCCAGTACTTC.

V gene TRBV5-6 combines with J gene TRBJ1-4, with D tentatively TRBD1 (6 bases). Trimming took off 5 bases at V and 6 bases at J, with 11 bases between the two ends. The CDR3 is 13 amino acids. Germline-derived CDR1 and CDR2 are SGHDT and YYEEEE. The DNA of the CDR3 is TGTGCCAGCAGTTTAGGGGGAGATGAAAAACTGTTTTTT. Protein sequence: CASSLGGDEKLFF. Combining the CDR3 with reference TRBV5-6 and TRBJ1-4 gives the whole variable domain DAGVTQSPTHLIKTRGQQVTLRCSPKSGHDTVSWYQQALGQGPQFIFQYYEEEERQRGNFPDRFSGHQFPNYSSELNVNALLLGDSALYLCASSLGGDEKLFFGSGTQLSVL.

This clone occurred once. The chain recombines TRBV25-1 with TRBJ1-2; unclear D gene. With 2 bases removed from V and 3 bases from J, the gap between germline ends came to 1 base. Germline CDR1 MGHDK, CDR2 SYGVNS. There are 11 residues in the CDR3. CDR3 sequence: CASSEDYGYTF. CDR3 sequence (DNA): TGTGCCAGCAGTGAAGACTATGGCTACACCTTC.

This clone has just a few counts. This chain joins TRBV19 and TRBJ1-5, with TRBD1 matching 7 bases. This CDR3 has 15 residues. J was trimmed by 4 bases and V by 3 bases; bases with no gene match: 6. CDR1 is LNHDA and CDR2 is SQIVND in the germline V gene (reference sequence). CDR3 protein: CASSILTGPNQPQHF. The CDR3, as DNA: TGTGCCAGTAGTATTCTGACAGGGCCTAATCAGCCCCAGCATTTT.

V is TRBV9 and J is TRBJ1-2, with a possible D match to TRBD1 (6 bases). The CDR3 extends over 16 amino acids. Trimming removed 0 bases at V and 2 bases at J, with 14 bases between. CDR1 is SGDLS, CDR2 YYNGEE, per germline. The CDR3 bases are TGTGCCAGCAGCGTAGAGCCCGGGGACACCAACTATGGCTACACCTTC. It is translated as CASSVEPGDTNYGYTF.

The count of this clone is one. The CDR3 region is CASSTGQGSEAFF. CDR3 sequence (DNA): TGTGCCAGCAGCACCGGACAGGGGTCTGAAGCTTTCTTT. This sequence joins TRBV9 and TRBJ1-1; 9 nucleotides agree with TRBD1. The CDR3 spans 13 residues. Germline CDR1 SGDLS, CDR2 YYNGEE. Trimming removed 4 bases from V and 6 bases from J; junction bases left unmatched: 4.

This clone has only a few counts. The chain combines TRBV7-9 with TRBJ2-2; 8 nucleotides align to TRBD1. V trimming: 5 bases; J trimming: 5 bases; junction bases outside the gene matches: 10. CDR1 is SEHNR, CDR2 FQNEAQ, per germline (reference sequence). The CDR3 covers 16 residues. CDR3 nucleotide sequence: TGTGCCAGCAGCCGCGAGCCAGGGGGCATTACCGGGGAGCTGTTTTTT. This encodes CASSREPGGITGELFF.

V usage is TRBV29-1 and J usage is TRBJ2-2; D gene ambiguous. V was trimmed by 3 bases and J by 1 base, leaving 3 bases between them. The CDR3 is 12 amino acids. From germline, CDR1 is SQVTM and CDR2 ANQGSEA. CDR3 sequence reads: CSVDRNTGELFF. Here the CDR3 DNA reads TGCAGCGTTGATAGGAACACCGGGGAGCTGTTTTTT.

The V and J genes are TRBV13 and TRBJ2-3; 10 bases align to TRBD2. With 2 bases clipped from V and 1 base from J, the junction kept 3 bases outside the gene matches. The CDR3 totals 16 residues. The germline gives CDR1 PRHDT, CDR2 FYEKMQ (reference sequence). For the CDR3, the DNA is TGTGCCAGCAGCTTATGGACTAGCGGTGGCACAGATACGCAGTATTTT. This gives the protein CASSLWTSGGTDTQYF.

The rearrangement joins TRBV29-1 to TRBJ2-7, with a tentative D call TRBD2 (5 bases). This CDR3 comprises 14 residues. Germline CDR1 reads SQVTM; CDR2 reads ANQGSEA. The germline V and J ends were trimmed by 6 bases and 5 bases, with 20 bases remaining between them. CDR3 in DNA: TGCAGCGTGAAGCGCGTCGGGGTTAGAGACGAGCAGTACTTC. It specifies CSVKRVGVRDEQYF.

This sequence joins TRBV5-6 and TRBJ2-1; no firm D call. Germline lookup yields CDR1 SGHDT and CDR2 YYEEEE. Trimming removed 3 bases from V and 5 bases from J, with 18 bases in between. The CDR3 has 16 residues. CDR3 residues: CASSSRRSDRNNEQFF. The CDR3 DNA follows: TGTGCCAGCAGCTCCCGAAGATCAGATAGAAACAATGAGCAGTTCTTC.

The J gene is TRBJ2-6, the V gene TRBV4-1; D is possibly TRBD2 (6 bases). V gave up 0 bases and J gave up 2 bases, with 8 bases separating them. The CDR3 is 16 amino acids. Germline lookup yields CDR1 MGHRA and CDR2 YSYEKL. This CDR3 is CASSQDTGAGANVLTF. The CDR3 DNA reads TGCGCCAGCAGCCAAGATACGGGGGCTGGGGCCAACGTCCTGACTTTC.

The chain recombines TRBV15 with TRBJ1-2; D unclear. Deletions cut 3 bases from V and 6 bases from J, with 20 bases between. Per germline, CDR1 LNHNV and CDR2 YYDKDF (reference sequence). The CDR3 sequence is 16 residues long. CDR3 nucleotide sequence: TGTGCCACCAGCAGCAACGCAATGACTCCCAAGGATGGCTACACCTTC. It specifies CATSSNAMTPKDGYTF.

The chain combines TRBV25-1 with TRBJ1-4; maybe TRBD1 (5 bases). The CDR3 has 14 residues. The V end was cut by 4 bases, the J end by 6 bases, with 12 bases between. The germline gives CDR1 MGHDK, CDR2 SYGVNS. For the CDR3, the DNA is TGTGCCAGCAGTGGACGGTTAGGGGATGAAAAACTGTTTTTT. Translated, it gives CASSGRLGDEKLFF. The whole variable domain, filled in from reference TRBV25-1 and TRBJ1-4, reads EADIYQTPRYLVIGTGKKITLECSQTMGHDKMYWYQQDPGMELHLIHYSYGVNSTEKGDLSSESTVSRIRTEHFPLTLESARPSHTSQYLCASSGRLGDEKLFFGSGTQLSVL.

For the CDR3, the DNA is TGTGCCAGCAGCGCCAGGGTCGATGAGCAGTTCTTC. Amino acid sequence: CASSARVDEQFF. The J gene is TRBJ2-1, the V gene TRBV7-3; perhaps TRBD1 as D (5 bases). Germline V gene data show CDR1 as SGHTA and CDR2 as FQGTGA. The CDR3 has 12 residues. V shed 5 bases and J shed 8 bases, with 10 bases lying between them.

This chain connects TRBV13 to TRBJ2-7; TRBD2 aligns across 7 bases. Germline V gene sequence: CDR1 PRHDT, CDR2 FYEKMQ (reference sequence). V gave up 5 bases and J gave up 2 bases; unmatched junction bases: 6. The CDR3 extends over 14 amino acids. The CDR3 protein is CASSPRLAPYEQYF. CDR3 coding DNA: TGTGCCAGCAGCCCGCGACTAGCCCCCTACGAGCAGTACTTC.

The chain is built from TRBV4-3 and TRBJ1-2; no clear D. V lost 1 base and J 4 bases, leaving 16 bases between the germline ends. The CDR3 consists of 16 residues. CDR1 is LGHNA and CDR2 is YSLEER in the germline V gene. The CDR3 reads CASSQGPSAESYGYTF. The CDR3, as DNA: TGCGCCAGCAGCCAAGGGCCGTCCGCGGAATCCTATGGCTACACCTTC.

The chain links TRBV7-9 to TRBJ2-4; 7 bases are shared with TRBD2. The CDR3 runs 17 residues. Looked up from germline, CDR1 is SEHNR and CDR2 is FQNEAQ (reference sequence). V gave up 0 bases and J gave up 7 bases; unmatched junction bases: 12. Here the CDR3 DNA reads TGTGCCAGCAGCTTAGCTTTGAGCGGGGAGGTGGCGAACATTCAGTACTTC. It specifies CASSLALSGEVANIQYF.